One sample yielded the 27 T cell receptor beta chains listed below, sequenced in a study of T cells in Graves' hyperthyroidism and ophthalmopathy. Amplification of TCR beta CDR3 regions used RNA as the template. A set of HTBI primers served as the primers for a first-round RT-PCR of the TCR CDR3. MiXCR, run by TCRdb on the multiplex PCR reads, gives a single entry per CDR3 protein. The data show hundreds of thousands of distinct CDR3 sequences, around 15% seen once. The material sequenced was blood. Every receptor here comes from a woman in her twenties or thirties with Graves' hyperthyroidism.

The chain is built from TRBV7-8 and TRBJ1-2, with TRBD1 as a possible D gene (5 bases). Germline loops: CDR1 SGHVS, CDR2 FQNEAQ. The CDR3 has 12 amino acids. The CDR3 protein is CARSPGLHGYTF. Written as DNA, the CDR3 is TGTGCTCGGTCCCCAGGGTTGCATGGCTACACCTTC.

This clonotype was detected only a few times. Here the CDR3 DNA reads TGTGCCAGCAGCCAGGTTGCCACAGGGGGCAACACTGAAGCTTTCTTT. It yields the protein CASSQVATGGNTEAFF. The chain links TRBV11-2 to TRBJ1-1; TRBD1 aligns across 9 bases. From germline, CDR1 is SGHAT and CDR2 FQNNGV. V shed 5 bases, J shed 2 bases, and the junction held 9 bases outside the gene matches. There are 16 residues in the CDR3.

This clonotype was counted ten times or more. V is TRBV20-1 and J is TRBJ1-1, with D possibly being TRBD1 (6 bases). V was pared by 4 bases and J by 4 bases, with 13 bases between. The CDR3 totals 13 residues. The germline V gene encodes CDR1 DFQATT and CDR2 SNEGSKA (reference sequence). CDR3: CSAIAGAVTEAFF. The DNA for the CDR3 is TGCAGTGCTATTGCAGGGGCCGTCACTGAAGCTTTCTTT.

This clonotype was found a few times. Written as DNA, the CDR3 is TGCGCCAGCAGCCCGGAGGGACAGACCCGCTACGAGCAGTACTTC. Its translation is CASSPEGQTRYEQYF. The rearrangement links TRBV5-1 to TRBJ2-7; weak D call: TRBD1 (7 bases). V was clipped by 4 bases and J by 3 bases, with 17 bases between them. The CDR3 sequence is 15 residues long. The germline CDR1 and CDR2 sequences are SGHRS and YFSETQ.

Many counts were recorded for this clonotype. The rearrangement uses TRBV7-9 and TRBJ2-2; D may be TRBD1 or TRBD2 (5 bases each). Per germline, CDR1 SEHNR and CDR2 FQNEAQ (reference sequence). CDR3 size: 16 residues. Trimming removed 4 bases at V and 4 bases at J, with 16 bases between. The CDR3 nucleotides are TGTGCCAGCAGCTCACGGAGGCAGGGTGGCACCGGGGAGCTGTTTTTT. It encodes CASSSRRQGGTGELFF.

This clonotype was seen many times. This chain links TRBV28 with TRBJ1-4; 8 bases are shared with TRBD1. The CDR3 spans 16 residues. The germline CDR1 and CDR2 sequences are MDHEN and SYDVKM. The junction had 7 bases not matched to a gene; V was cut back by 3 bases and J by 4 bases. The DNA for the CDR3 is TGTGCCAGCAGTTTTCTCCGAGGGACAGGTAATGAAAAACTGTTTTTT. It specifies CASSFLRGTGNEKLFF.

This clonotype has just one count. This sequence joins TRBV7-2 and TRBJ2-5; D may be TRBD1 (6 bases). The CDR3 length is 13 residues. The V and J ends lost 1 base and 6 bases respectively, with 9 bases between them. Per germline, CDR1 SGHTA and CDR2 FQGNSA. CDR3 sequence: CASSLGRDKTQYF. In DNA, the CDR3 is TGTGCCAGCAGCTTAGGAAGGGACAAGACCCAGTACTTC.

This clonotype was seen more than once but under ten times. J is TRBJ1-4 and V is TRBV6-2 or TRBV6-3; 9 bases match TRBD1. J was trimmed by 10 bases and V by 6 bases; bases with no gene match: 21. Germline CDR1 and CDR2: MNHEY and SVGEGT. The CDR3 spans 18 residues. The CDR3: CASRTERKRQGDYGKLFF. The CDR3, as DNA: TGTGCCAGCAGGACAGAACGAAAGCGACAGGGGGATTACGGAAAACTGTTTTTT.

This clonotype was seen repeatedly, ten times or more. This chain links TRBV12-3 or TRBV12-4 with TRBJ1-1, with D uncertain. V dropped 2 bases and J dropped 4 bases, with 8 bases sitting between them. The CDR3 sequence is 13 residues long. The CDR3 bases are TGTGCCAGCAGTTTAAGGGAGGGCACTGAAGCTTTCTTT. This translates into CASSLREGTEAFF.

This clonotype was observed at least ten times. The chain is built from TRBV12-3 or TRBV12-4 and TRBJ2-1, with D unresolved. V dropped 6 bases and J dropped 4 bases, with 10 bases sitting between them. The CDR3 runs to 13 residues. The CDR3 spells CASSPRQYNEQFF. CDR3 coding DNA: TGTGCCAGCAGCCCTCGGCAGTACAATGAGCAGTTCTTC.

In this sample, this clonotype turned up many times. The CDR3, as DNA: TGTGCCAGCAGCCAGATTGTGTACAGCCGACGCTCCTACGAGCAGTACTTC. This gives the protein CASSQIVYSRRSYEQYF. The V and J genes are TRBV11-2 and TRBJ2-7; D is ambiguous. V was clipped by 5 bases and J by 0 bases, with 20 bases between them. Germline V lookup: CDR1 SGHAT, CDR2 FQNNGV. This CDR3 comprises 17 residues.

This clonotype was detected a few times. This chain links TRBV13 with TRBJ2-7; D could derive from TRBD1 or TRBD2 (6 bases each). Germline-derived CDR1 and CDR2 are PRHDT and FYEKMQ (reference sequence). The CDR3 consists of 14 residues. Trimming removed 6 bases from V and 3 bases from J, with 15 bases in between. The CDR3 here is CASSNYGGGYEQYF. CDR3 bases: TGTGCCAGCAGTAATTACGGAGGGGGCTACGAGCAGTACTTC.

The sample holds a few counts of this clonotype. CDR3: CASSQENLGGEQYF. As DNA, the CDR3 is TGCGCCAGCAGCCAAGAAAACCTGGGAGGCGAGCAGTACTTC. The V call is TRBV4-1, the J call TRBJ2-7, with a possible D match to TRBD2 (6 bases). V shed 0 bases and J shed 6 bases, with 12 bases lying between them. The CDR3 consists of 14 residues. Per the germline V gene, CDR1 is MGHRA and CDR2 is YSYEKL.

This clonotype was seen a handful of times. The rearrangement joins TRBV3-1 to TRBJ1-3; 10 bases fit TRBD1. Per germline, CDR1 LGHDT and CDR2 YNNKEL (reference sequence). The CDR3 loop spans 17 amino acids. Trimming removed 4 bases from V and 5 bases from J; junction bases left unmatched: 11. Here the CDR3 reads CASSLTKGQGIRNTIYF. Here the CDR3 DNA reads TGTGCCAGCAGCCTCACCAAGGGACAGGGGATAAGAAACACCATATATTTT.

The chain is built from TRBV7-6 and TRBJ1-2, with D possibly TRBD1 on 6 matching bases. Germline V gene lookup returns CDR1 SGHVS and CDR2 FNYEAQ. Trimming took off 1 base at V and 8 bases at J, with 17 bases between the two ends. This CDR3 has 15 residues. CDR3 region: CASSLGTDNYVGYTF. DNA of the CDR3: TGTGCCAGCAGCTTAGGGACAGATAATTATGTCGGCTACACCTTC. The full variable domain, in which reference TRBV7-6 and TRBJ1-2 provide the parts outside the CDR3, is GAGVSQSPRYKVTKRGQDVALRCDPISGHVSLYWYRQALGQGPEFLTYFNYEAQQDKSGLPNDRFSAERPEGSISTLTIQRTEQRDSAMYRCASSLGTDNYVGYTFGSGTRLTVV.

The sample holds a few counts of this clonotype. The chain employs TRBV7-6 and TRBJ2-5; 9 bases fit TRBD1. The CDR3 runs to 17 residues. Germline V CDR1 and CDR2: SGHVS, FNYEAQ. V gave up 5 bases and J gave up 5 bases; unmatched junction bases: 15. The CDR3 DNA reads as TGTGCCAGCAGCCTCGGGACAGGGAGGGGACCTAGTGAGACCCAGTACTTC. Amino acid sequence: CASSLGTGRGPSETQYF.

Ten or more counts support this clonotype. The rearrangement links TRBV28 to TRBJ2-3; 9 nucleotides line up with TRBD2. V trimming: 5 bases; J trimming: 6 bases; junction bases outside the gene matches: 6. CDR1 is MDHEN, CDR2 SYDVKM, per germline. The CDR3 has 14 amino acids. The CDR3, as DNA: TGTGCCAGCAGTCCAGCGGGAGGATATGATACGCAGTATTTT. It is translated as CASSPAGGYDTQYF.

V usage is TRBV29-1 and J usage is TRBJ1-5, with a weak D call TRBD1 (5 bases). Germline CDR1 is SQVTM and CDR2 is ANQGSEA. Trimming cost V 2 bases and J 12 bases, with 17 bases left between them. The CDR3 length is 13 residues. Here the CDR3 reads CSVELVERGIQHF. The CDR3 bases are TGCAGCGTTGAACTCGTAGAAAGGGGAATCCAGCATTTT.

This clonotype was counted many times. This chain joins TRBV7-2 and TRBJ2-1, with 16 bases matching TRBD2. V lost 2 bases, J lost 9 bases, and 13 bases stayed unmatched. CDR1 and CDR2 from the germline V gene are SGHTA and FQGNSA. The CDR3 has 19 amino acids. This chain's CDR3 is CASSLRGLAGGTSRGEQFF. The CDR3 DNA is TGTGCCAGCAGCTTAAGGGGACTAGCGGGAGGGACGTCGAGGGGTGAGCAGTTCTTC. Based on the CDR3 plus reference TRBV7-2 and TRBJ2-1, the full variable domain is GAGVSQSPSNKVTEKGKDVELRCDPISGHTALYWYRQSLGQGLEFLIYFQGNSAPDKSGLPSDRFSAERTGGSVSTLTIQRTQQEDSAVYLCASSLRGLAGGTSRGEQFFGPGTRLTVL.

This clonotype appeared many times. This rearrangement joins TRBV28 to TRBJ1-5, with D possibly TRBD1 on 6 matching bases. The V end was cut by 2 bases, the J end by 5 bases, with 10 bases between. Germline V CDR1 and CDR2: MDHEN, SYDVKM. The CDR3 is 14 amino acids. CDR3 sequence reads: CASSLTGNHQPQHF. The CDR3 DNA is TGTGCCAGCAGTTTAACAGGGAATCATCAGCCCCAGCATTTT.

V usage is TRBV18 and J usage is TRBJ2-5; 15 nucleotides match TRBD2. Trimming at V came to 3 bases and at J to 5 bases, leaving 10 bases not matched to a gene. The germline CDR1 and CDR2 sequences are KGHSH and LQKENI. The length of the CDR3 is 18 residues. The DNA for the CDR3 is TGTGCCAGCTCACCCGGACTAGCGGGAGGGCCGAGTGGGGAGACCCAGTACTTC. Translating it yields CASSPGLAGGPSGETQYF. Combining the CDR3 with reference TRBV18 and TRBJ2-5 gives the whole variable domain NAGVMQNPRHLVRRRGQEARLRCSPMKGHSHVYWYRQLPEEGLKFMVYLQKENIIDESGMPKERFSAEFPKEGPSILRIQQVVRGDSAAYFCASSPGLAGGPSGETQYFGPGTRLLVL.

This chain uses TRBV28 with TRBJ2-2; D is unclear. Germline-derived CDR1 and CDR2 are MDHEN and SYDVKM. The V gene lost 4 bases and the J gene lost 8 bases, with 8 bases spanning the gap. This CDR3 has 12 amino acids. The CDR3 region is CASSSYPGELFF. CDR3 nucleotide sequence: TGTGCCAGCAGTTCATATCCGGGGGAGCTGTTTTTT.

J is TRBJ2-6 and V is TRBV3-2. TRBV3-2 is a listed pseudogene. The CDR3 spans 17 residues. CDR3 sequence (DNA): TGTGCCAGCAGCCAAGATCAGGCAAGCTCTGGGGCCAACGTCCTGACTTTC. It codes for CASSQDQASSGANVLTF.

This clonotype was picked up many times. CDR3 loop: CASSPGKGTQYF. CDR3 DNA sequence: TGCGCCAGCAGCCCGGGGAAGGGGACCCAGTACTTC. The chain links TRBV10-1 to TRBJ2-5; maybe TRBD2 (5 bases). The V gene lost 6 bases and the J gene lost 7 bases, with 12 bases spanning the gap. The germline CDR1 and CDR2 sequences are WNHNN and SYGVQD (reference sequence). CDR3 length: 12 residues.

This clonotype was seen only a few times. The V call is TRBV29-1, the J call TRBJ2-5; tentatively, D is TRBD1 or TRBD2 (5 bases each). CDR1 is SQVTM, CDR2 ANQGSEA, per germline. The CDR3 is 11 amino acids. V lost 3 bases to trimming and J lost 5 bases, with 7 bases between them. This chain's CDR3 is CSVDWGETQYF. Here the CDR3 DNA reads TGCAGCGTTGATTGGGGGGAGACCCAGTACTTC.

Of note for this clonotype: Its ends do not fully match the called genes, so a read error is possible. The CDR3 DNA follows: TGTGCCAGCAGCTTACGAGGTAGCGGGAGGCTTTTC. Protein product: CASSLRGSGRLF. This chain connects TRBV7-2 to TRBJ2-7, with 10 bases lining up with TRBD2. This CDR3 contains 12 residues. Germline V gene lookup returns CDR1 SGHTA and CDR2 FQGNSA.

V usage is TRBV12-3 or TRBV12-4 and J usage is TRBJ2-1, with TRBD1 matching over 8 bases. The V and J ends lost 6 bases and 6 bases, in that order; junction bases with no gene match: 7. The CDR3 sequence is 14 residues long. The CDR3 here is CASRRGQGGNEQFF. In DNA, the CDR3 is TGTGCCAGCAGACGAGGACAGGGCGGCAATGAGCAGTTCTTC.